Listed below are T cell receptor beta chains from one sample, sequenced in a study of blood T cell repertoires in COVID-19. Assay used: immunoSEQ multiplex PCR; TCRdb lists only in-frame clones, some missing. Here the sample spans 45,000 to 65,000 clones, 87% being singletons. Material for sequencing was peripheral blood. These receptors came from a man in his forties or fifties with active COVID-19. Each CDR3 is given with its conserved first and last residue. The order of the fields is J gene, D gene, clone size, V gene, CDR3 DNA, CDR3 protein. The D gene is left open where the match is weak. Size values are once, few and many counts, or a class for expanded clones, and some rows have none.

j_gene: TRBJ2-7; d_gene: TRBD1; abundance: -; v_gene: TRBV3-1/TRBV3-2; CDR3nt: TGTGCCAGCAGCCAGCCTTGGACAGGCTACGAGCAGTACTTC; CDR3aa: CASSQPWTGYEQYF
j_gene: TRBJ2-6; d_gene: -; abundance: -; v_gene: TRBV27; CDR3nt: TGTGCCAGCAGTTATCATTCTGGGGCCAACGTCCTGACTTTC; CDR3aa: CASSYHSGANVLTF
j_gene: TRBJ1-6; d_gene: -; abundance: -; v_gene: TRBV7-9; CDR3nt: TGTGCCAGCAGCCCACATTGGGGGCTATATAATTCACCCCTCCACTTT; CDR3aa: CASSPHWGLYNSPLHF
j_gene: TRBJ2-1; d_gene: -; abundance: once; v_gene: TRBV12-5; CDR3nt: TGTGCTAGTGCTCAACCGGGTGAGCAGTTCTTC; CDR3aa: CASAQPGEQFF
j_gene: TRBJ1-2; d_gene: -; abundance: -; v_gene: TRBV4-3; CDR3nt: TGCGCCAGCAGCCAGATGCATAAGCAGGATGGCTACACCTTC; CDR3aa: CASSQMHKQDGYTF
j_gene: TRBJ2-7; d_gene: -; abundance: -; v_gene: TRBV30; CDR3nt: TGTGCCTGGAGTAAAGGGACACCCTACGAGCAGTACTTC; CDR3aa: CAWSKGTPYEQYF
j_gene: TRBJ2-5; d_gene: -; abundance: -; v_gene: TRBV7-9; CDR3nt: TGTGCCAGCAGCTTACTTTATCCAGAAGAGACCCAGTACTTC; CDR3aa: CASSLLYPEETQYF
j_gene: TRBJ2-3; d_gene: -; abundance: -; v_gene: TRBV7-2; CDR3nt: TGTGCCAGCAGCTTCGGAGGGGGCACAGATACGCAGTATTTT; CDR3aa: CASSFGGGTDTQYF
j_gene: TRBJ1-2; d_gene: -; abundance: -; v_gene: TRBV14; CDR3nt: TGTGCCAGCAGCCCCCTAGGGTGGGGGGATGATAACTATGGCTACACCTTC; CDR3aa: CASSPLGWGDDNYGYTF
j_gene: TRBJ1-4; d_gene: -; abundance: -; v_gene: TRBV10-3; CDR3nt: TGTGCCATCAGTGAGGGACAGACTAATGAAAAACTGTTTTTT; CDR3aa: CAISEGQTNEKLFF
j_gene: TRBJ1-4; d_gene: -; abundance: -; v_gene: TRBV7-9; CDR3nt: TGTGCCAGCAGCTTAACGGAGGTTTTTAATGAAAAACTGTTTTTT; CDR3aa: CASSLTEVFNEKLFF
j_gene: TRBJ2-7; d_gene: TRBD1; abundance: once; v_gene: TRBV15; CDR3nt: TGTGCCACCAGCTACGGACAGGGTTACGAGCAGTACTTC; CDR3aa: CATSYGQGYEQYF
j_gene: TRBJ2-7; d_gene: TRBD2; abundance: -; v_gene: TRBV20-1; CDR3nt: TGCAGTGCTAGTGAACTAGCGAAGAGCTCCTACGAGCAGTACTTC; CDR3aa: CSASELAKSSYEQYF
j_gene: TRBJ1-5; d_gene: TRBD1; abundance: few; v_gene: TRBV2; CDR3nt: TGTGCCAGCAGTGAGAGGCAGGGGGCGGGTCAGCCCCAGCATTTT; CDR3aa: CASSERQGAGQPQHF
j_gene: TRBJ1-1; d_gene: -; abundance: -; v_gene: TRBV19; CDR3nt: TGTGCCAGTAGTAGCCAGGGAGGCACTGAAGCTTTCTTT; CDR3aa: CASSSQGGTEAFF
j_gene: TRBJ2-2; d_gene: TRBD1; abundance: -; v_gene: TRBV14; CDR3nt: TGTGCCAGCAGACCCCCGGGACAGGGTAACACCGGGGAGCTGTTTTTT; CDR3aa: CASRPPGQGNTGELFF
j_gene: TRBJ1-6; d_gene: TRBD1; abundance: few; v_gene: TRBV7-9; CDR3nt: TGTGCCAGCAGCTTAACCGACAGGGGAGCATCACCCCTCCACTTT; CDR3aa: CASSLTDRGASPLHF
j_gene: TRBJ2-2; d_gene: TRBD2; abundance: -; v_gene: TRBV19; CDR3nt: TGTGCCAGTAGTATCGGGGGGGCCACCGGGGAGCTGTTTTTT; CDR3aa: CASSIGGATGELFF
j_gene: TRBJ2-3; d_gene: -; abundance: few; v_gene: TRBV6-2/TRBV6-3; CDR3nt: TGTGCCAGCAGTTACCCCATAGATACGCAGTATTTT; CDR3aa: CASSYPIDTQYF
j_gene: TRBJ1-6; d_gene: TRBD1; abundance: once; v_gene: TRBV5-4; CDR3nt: TGTGCCAGCAGCCTCCGGCGGGCAGGGGGACTTTCACCCCTCCACTTT; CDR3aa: CASSLRRAGGLSPLHF
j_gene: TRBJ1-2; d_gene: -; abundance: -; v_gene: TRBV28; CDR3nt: TGTGCCAGCAGTTTATCCCTAACAGGGTTTGGCTACACCTTC; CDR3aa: CASSLSLTGFGYTF
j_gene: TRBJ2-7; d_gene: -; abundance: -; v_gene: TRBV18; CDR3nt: TGTGCCAGCTCACCAAGGGGGGGCGAGCAGTACTTC; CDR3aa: CASSPRGGEQYF
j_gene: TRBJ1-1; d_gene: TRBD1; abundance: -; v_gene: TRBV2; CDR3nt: TGTGCCAGCAGCGGGGACAGGAACACTGAAGCTTTCTTT; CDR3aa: CASSGDRNTEAFF
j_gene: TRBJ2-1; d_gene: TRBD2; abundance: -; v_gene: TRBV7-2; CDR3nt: TGTGCCAGCAGCTTAGAGCGGGGGGGCGAGCAGTTCTTC; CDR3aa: CASSLERGGEQFF
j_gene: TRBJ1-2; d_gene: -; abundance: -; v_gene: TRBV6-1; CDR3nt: TGTGCCAGCAGTGAAAAGAACAGCAACTATGGCTACACCTTC; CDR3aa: CASSEKNSNYGYTF
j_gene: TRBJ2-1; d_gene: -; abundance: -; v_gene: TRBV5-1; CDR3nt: TGCGCCAGCAGCCTTATTCAGAATGAGCAGTTCTTC; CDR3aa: CASSLIQNEQFF
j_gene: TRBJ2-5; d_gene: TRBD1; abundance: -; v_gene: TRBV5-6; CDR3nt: TGTGCCAGCAGCCCGGGGACAGGGAGGGACCAGTACTTC; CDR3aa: CASSPGTGRDQYF
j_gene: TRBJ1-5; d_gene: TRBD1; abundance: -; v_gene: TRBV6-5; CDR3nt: TGTGCCAGCAGATCCGACAGGGTGGGACAGCCCCAGCATTTT; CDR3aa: CASRSDRVGQPQHF
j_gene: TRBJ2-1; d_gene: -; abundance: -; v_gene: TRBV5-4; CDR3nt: TGTGCCAGCAGAAACAAGGCAGGAAATGAGCAGTTCTTC; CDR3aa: CASRNKAGNEQFF
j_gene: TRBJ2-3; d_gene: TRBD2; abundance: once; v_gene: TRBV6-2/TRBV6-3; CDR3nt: TGTGCCAGCAGTCCCCCCCGGGACTACCTCCAGACGCAGTATTTT; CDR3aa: CASSPPRDYLQTQYF
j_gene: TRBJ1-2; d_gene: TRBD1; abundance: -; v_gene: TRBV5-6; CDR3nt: TGTGCCAGCGGGACAGGGGGCTGGTATGGCTACACCTTC; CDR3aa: CASGTGGWYGYTF
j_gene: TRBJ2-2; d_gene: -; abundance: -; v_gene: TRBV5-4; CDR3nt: TGTGCCAGCAGCCACCCTAGCCCCCCCGGCGGGGAGCTGTTTTTT; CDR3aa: CASSHPSPPGGELFF
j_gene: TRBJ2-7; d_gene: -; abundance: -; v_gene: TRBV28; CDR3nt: TGTGCCAGCAGTTTGGGGCAGCCAAATACCTACGAGCAGTACTTC; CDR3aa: CASSLGQPNTYEQYF
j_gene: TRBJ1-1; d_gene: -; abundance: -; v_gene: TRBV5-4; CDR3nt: TGTGCCAGCAGCGATAAAAGCAGGGTTGGCACTGAAGCTTTCTTT; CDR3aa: CASSDKSRVGTEAFF
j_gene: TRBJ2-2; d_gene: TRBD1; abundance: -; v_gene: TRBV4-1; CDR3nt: TGCGCCAGCAGCCTTCTCCCGGGACAGGGGGCTGGCGGGGAGCTGTTTTTT; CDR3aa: CASSLLPGQGAGGELFF
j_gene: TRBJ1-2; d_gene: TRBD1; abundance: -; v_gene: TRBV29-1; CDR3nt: TGCAGCGTTGAAGAGAGCAGGGGGAGGGGCTACACCTTC; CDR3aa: CSVEESRGRGYTF
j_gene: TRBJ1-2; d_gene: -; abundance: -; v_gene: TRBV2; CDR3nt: TGTGCCAGCAGTCCCCGTCGGGACTATGGCTACACCTTC; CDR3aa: CASSPRRDYGYTF
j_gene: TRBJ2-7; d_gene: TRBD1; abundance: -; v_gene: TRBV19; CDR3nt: TGTGCCAGTACGGGACAGAAACACGAGCAGTACTTC; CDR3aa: CASTGQKHEQYF
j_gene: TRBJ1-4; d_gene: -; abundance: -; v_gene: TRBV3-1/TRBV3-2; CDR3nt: TGTGCCAGCAGCCCCCGTGGGGGGGCTGTTGAAAAACTGTTTTTT; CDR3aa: CASSPRGGAVEKLFF
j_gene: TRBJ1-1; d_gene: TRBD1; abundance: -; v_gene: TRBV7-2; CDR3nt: TGTGCCAGCAGCTTTCACAGGGGTCTGACTGAAGCTTTCTTT; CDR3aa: CASSFHRGLTEAFF
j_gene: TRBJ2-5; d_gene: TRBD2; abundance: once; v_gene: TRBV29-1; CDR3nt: TGCAGCGTTCGAGCGGGGGGGCGAGAGACCCAGTACTTC; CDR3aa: CSVRAGGRETQYF
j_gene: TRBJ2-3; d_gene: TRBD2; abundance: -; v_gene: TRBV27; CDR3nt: TGTGCCAGCCTAGCGGGAGGGTCAGATACGCAGTATTTT; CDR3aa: CASLAGGSDTQYF
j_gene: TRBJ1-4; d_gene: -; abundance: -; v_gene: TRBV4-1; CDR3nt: TGCGCCAGCAGCCAAGGTATTAATGAAAAACTGTTTTTT; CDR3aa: CASSQGINEKLFF
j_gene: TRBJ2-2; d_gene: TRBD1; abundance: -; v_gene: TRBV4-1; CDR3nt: TGCGCCAGCAGCCAAAGGACAGGCACCGGGGAGCTGTTTTTT; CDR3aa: CASSQRTGTGELFF